This T cell receptor (beta chain) was identified in a study of shared clonotypes between healthy human individuals. Across the study: CD4 naive and memory got three plates each, CD8 naive two, CD8 memory one.

From CD4+ cells came CD45RA+ naive and CD45RA-negative memory subsets. Germline V lookup: CDR1 MNHNS, CDR2 SASEGT. The CDR3 is 13 residues long. V lost 5 bases and J lost 4; bases outside the gene matches: 2. In the original workflow: Filtering differed, since immunoSEQ gave only junction sequences and no quality scores. Produced via immunoSEQ multiplex PCR; TCRdb's table is partial and in-frame only. Clone size and the V and J calls come from that table; the DNA yielded D and trimming. The table has over 850,000 clones, about 84% seen once; the top ten hold roughly 0.57%. The V and J genes are TRBV6-1 and TRBJ2-7; 10 bases fit TRBD2. What was sequenced was memory CD4+ T cells from PBMCs. Documented subset: CD45RA-negative fraction. The receptor was derived from a man aged 18 to 30 in good health. Some clones in this sample may be carry-over from other donors' samples. CDR3 bases: TGTGCCAGCAGTAGGACTAGCGGATACGAGCAGTACTTC. This encodes CASSRTSGYEQYF.